Shown below are 20 T cell receptor beta chains from a single sample sequenced in a study of blood T cell repertoires in COVID-19. Data came from immunoSEQ multiplex PCR; TCRdb stores just in-frame clones and leaves some out. The table lists roughly 92,000 clones, roughly 84% of them singletons, with around 29% in the top ten. Material: peripheral blood. The receptors stem from a woman at least 80 years old with active or convalescent COVID-19.

The rearrangement links TRBV13 to TRBJ1-6; 8 positions match TRBD1. CDR3 size: 16 residues. Germline V gives CDR1 PRHDT, CDR2 FYEKMQ (reference sequence). The ends lost 1 base at V and 8 bases at J; junction bases unmatched: 7. The CDR3 is CASSLASGTGDSPLHF. The CDR3 bases are TGTGCCAGCAGCTTAGCCTCCGGGACAGGAGATTCACCCCTCCACTTT.

This chain connects TRBV3-1 (or the pseudogene TRBV3-2) to TRBJ1-4; the D is unclear. This CDR3 has 15 amino acids. Trimming removed 4 bases from V and 3 bases from J, with 12 bases in between. Germline values: CDR1 LGHDT, CDR2 YNNKEL (reference sequence). DNA of the CDR3: TGTGCCAGCAGCCTCTCTTCAACACCTAATGAAAAACTGTTTTTT. It encodes CASSLSSTPNEKLFF.

The V call is TRBV28, the J call TRBJ2-3, with D uncertain. Between the trimmed V and J ends, which lost 6 bases and 1 base, there was a span of 11 bases. This CDR3 region has 14 residues. The germline V gene encodes CDR1 MDHEN and CDR2 SYDVKM. CDR3 DNA sequence: TGTGCCAGCAGGCTTATGAGAGGCACAGATACGCAGTATTTT. Encoded protein: CASRLMRGTDTQYF. The full variable domain, rest sourced from reference TRBV28 and TRBJ2-3, is DVKVTQSSRYLVKRTGEKVFLECVQDMDHENMFWYRQDPGLGLRLIYFSYDVKMKEKGDIPEGYSVSREKKERFSLILESASTNQTSMYLCASRLMRGTDTQYFGPGTRLTVL.

This clone was counted between two and nine times. The gene calls are TRBV10-3 and TRBJ2-2; D gene uncertain. The CDR3 length is 12 residues. V was trimmed by 10 bases and J by 4 bases, leaving 10 bases between them. Germline V gene lookup returns CDR1 ENHRY and CDR2 SYGVKD. This CDR3 reads CASRGFTGELFF. The CDR3 DNA sequence: TGTGCCAGTAGAGGTTTCACCGGGGAGCTGTTTTTT.

This clone appeared a few times. Other DNA sequences in the same sample also yield this CDR3. This sequence joins TRBV20-1 and TRBJ2-1; possibly TRBD1 for D (5 bases). Germline-derived CDR1 and CDR2 are DFQATT and SNEGSKA (reference sequence). This CDR3 region has 11 residues. Trimming took off 3 bases at V and 9 bases at J, with 9 bases between the two ends. The CDR3 loop reads CSASQGGEQFF. The CDR3 bases are TGCAGTGCTAGTCAGGGTGGTGAGCAGTTCTTC.

This clone was observed once. The J gene is TRBJ2-2, the V gene TRBV5-5; D possibly corresponds to TRBD2 (7 bases). Trimming pared 7 bases from V and 2 bases from J, leaving 18 bases between. Germline CDR1 and CDR2: SGHKS and YYEKEE (reference sequence). The CDR3 covers 16 residues. This CDR3 is CASVTWGGGNTGELFF. CDR3 sequence (DNA): TGTGCCAGCGTAACCTGGGGGGGCGGTAACACCGGGGAGCTGTTTTTT.

The chain couples TRBV7-9 to TRBJ2-7; a weak D match, TRBD2 (6 bases). This CDR3 contains 14 residues. The V end lost 5 bases, the J end lost 7 bases, and 18 bases lay between the germline ends. Germline V gene lookup returns CDR1 SEHNR and CDR2 FQNEAQ (reference sequence). The CDR3, as DNA: TGTGCCAGCAGCCCGAATCCGGGAGCGTGGGAGCAGTACTTC. Protein product: CASSPNPGAWEQYF.

The V gene is TRBV19, the J gene TRBJ2-4, with a weak D call TRBD1 (5 bases). In germline, CDR1 is LNHDA, CDR2 SQIVND (reference sequence). The CDR3 has 14 residues. V shed 0 bases and J shed 12 bases, with 15 bases lying between them. This chain's CDR3 is CASSIDALTADQYF. CDR3 nucleotides: TGTGCCAGTAGTATAGACGCATTGACAGCAGATCAGTACTTC. The whole variable domain, remainder taken from reference TRBV19 and TRBJ2-4, is DGGITQSPKYLFRKEGQNVTLSCEQNLNHDAMYWYRQDPGQGLRLIYYSQIVNDFQKGDIAEGYSVSREKKESFPLTVTSAQKNPTAFYLCASSIDALTADQYFGAGTRLSVL.

The V call is TRBV11-2, the J call TRBJ1-1; 8 bases align to TRBD1. The CDR3 is made up of 15 amino acids. The V gene's germline CDR1 is SGHAT and CDR2 FQNNGV. Unmatched junction bases numbered 5, after V lost 5 bases and J lost 0 bases. The chain's CDR3 is CASSLQGALNTEAFF. The DNA of the CDR3 is TGTGCCAGCAGCCTGCAGGGGGCCCTGAACACTGAAGCTTTCTTT.

V usage is TRBV7-8 and J usage is TRBJ1-5, with no clear D. V lost 1 base, J lost 0 bases, and 13 bases lay in between. Germline lookup yields CDR1 SGHVS and CDR2 FQNEAQ. The CDR3 totals 17 residues. CDR3 residues: CASSLGASAYSNQPQHF. Written as DNA, the CDR3 is TGTGCCAGCAGCTTAGGCGCCTCAGCGTATAGCAATCAGCCCCAGCATTTT.

The chain couples TRBV6-5 to TRBJ2-7, with D perhaps TRBD1 (6 bases). The CDR3 is 11 amino acids. The germline V and J ends were trimmed by 2 bases and 12 bases, with 11 bases remaining between them. In germline, CDR1 is MNHEY, CDR2 SVGAGI. The CDR3 sequence is CASSYLDSRYF. As DNA, the CDR3 is TGTGCCAGCAGTTACCTGGACAGTCGGTACTTC.

CDR3 amino acids: CASSTQRSSSYNEQFF. For the CDR3, the DNA is TGTGCCAGCAGCACCCAGCGGTCTAGCTCCTACAATGAGCAGTTCTTC. The rearrangement uses TRBV3-1 (or the pseudogene TRBV3-2) and TRBJ2-1; TRBD2 might be the D (5 bases). There are 16 residues in the CDR3. Germline V gene sequence: CDR1 LGHDT, CDR2 YNNKEL (reference sequence). Trimming shortened V by 5 bases and J by 0 bases, and 14 bases separated the two germline ends.

The rearrangement uses TRBV29-1 and TRBJ2-7; the D is unclear. CDR1 is SQVTM and CDR2 is ANQGSEA in the germline V gene. Trimming left V 5 bases short and J 4 bases short, with 9 bases between. This CDR3 is 11 amino acids long. CDR3 region: CSVQAEYEQYF. For the CDR3, the DNA is TGCAGCGTTCAGGCCGAGTACGAGCAGTACTTC.

The V call is TRBV5-6, the J call TRBJ1-6; TRBD1 matches at 7 bases. The V gene's germline CDR1 is SGHDT and CDR2 YYEEEE. Losses at the gene ends were 0 bases for V and 4 bases for J; bases not matched to a gene: 1. This CDR3 comprises 15 residues. CDR3 sequence reads: CASSLGGQYNSPLHF. The CDR3, as DNA: TGTGCCAGCAGCTTGGGGGGACAGTATAATTCACCCCTCCACTTT.

Of note for this clone: Given the absence of the conserved phenylalanine or tryptophan at the CDR3 end, a read error is likely. Because the CDR3's place on the DNA is in doubt, the DNA is left out and the CDR3 is given as listed by TCRdb. This sequence joins TRBV6-5 and TRBJ1-1. The CDR3 is 10 residues long, counting both termini. Germline CDR1 is MNHEY and CDR2 is SVGAGI. The chain's CDR3 is CASSESSFSV.

V is TRBV6-6 and J is TRBJ1-1; D is unclear. V lost 2 bases and J 4 bases, leaving 11 bases between the germline ends. The CDR3 length is 14 residues. Germline V gene sequence: CDR1 MNHNY, CDR2 SVGAGI (reference sequence). As DNA, the CDR3 is TGTGCCAGCAGTTACGTCGGGATGGGCACTGAAGCTTTCTTT. It yields the protein CASSYVGMGTEAFF.

This clone was recorded a few times. The chain couples TRBV5-1 to TRBJ1-1, with D tentatively TRBD1 (6 bases). The CDR3 has 17 residues. CDR1 SGHRS and CDR2 YFSETQ come from the germline V gene. The germline V and J ends were trimmed by 1 base and 2 bases, with 18 bases remaining between them. The CDR3 loop is CASSLRGGDTSNTEAFF. In DNA form, the CDR3 reads TGCGCCAGCAGCTTGCGAGGGGGGGACACCTCAAACACTGAAGCTTTCTTT.

The V and J genes are TRBV5-1 and TRBJ2-1; 9 nucleotides line up with TRBD2. Unmatched junction bases numbered 14, after V lost 3 bases and J lost 7 bases. CDR3 size: 17 residues. The germline CDR1 and CDR2 sequences are SGHRS and YFSETQ. The DNA of the CDR3 is TGCGCCAGCAGCTCCCAAACCCTACAGACTAGCGGAAATGAGCAGTTCTTC. It yields the protein CASSSQTLQTSGNEQFF.

The gene calls are TRBV6-5 and TRBJ1-4; 8 nucleotides line up with TRBD1. The germline V gene has CDR1 MNHEY and CDR2 SVGAGI. V lost 0 bases and J lost 0; bases outside the gene matches: 0. The CDR3 runs 16 residues. CDR3 in DNA: TGTGCCAGCAGTTACTCGACAGGGGCAACTAATGAAAAACTGTTTTTT. Translation gives CASSYSTGATNEKLFF.

V is TRBV9 and J is TRBJ1-1; D possibly corresponds to TRBD1 (6 bases). CDR3 size: 14 residues. Germline CDR1 reads SGDLS; CDR2 reads YYNGEE. V lost 5 bases to trimming and J lost 5 bases, with 16 bases between them. The CDR3 DNA reads TGTGCCAGCAGGAAGGTAGGGGGTGATACTGAAGCTTTCTTT. It translates to CASRKVGGDTEAFF.